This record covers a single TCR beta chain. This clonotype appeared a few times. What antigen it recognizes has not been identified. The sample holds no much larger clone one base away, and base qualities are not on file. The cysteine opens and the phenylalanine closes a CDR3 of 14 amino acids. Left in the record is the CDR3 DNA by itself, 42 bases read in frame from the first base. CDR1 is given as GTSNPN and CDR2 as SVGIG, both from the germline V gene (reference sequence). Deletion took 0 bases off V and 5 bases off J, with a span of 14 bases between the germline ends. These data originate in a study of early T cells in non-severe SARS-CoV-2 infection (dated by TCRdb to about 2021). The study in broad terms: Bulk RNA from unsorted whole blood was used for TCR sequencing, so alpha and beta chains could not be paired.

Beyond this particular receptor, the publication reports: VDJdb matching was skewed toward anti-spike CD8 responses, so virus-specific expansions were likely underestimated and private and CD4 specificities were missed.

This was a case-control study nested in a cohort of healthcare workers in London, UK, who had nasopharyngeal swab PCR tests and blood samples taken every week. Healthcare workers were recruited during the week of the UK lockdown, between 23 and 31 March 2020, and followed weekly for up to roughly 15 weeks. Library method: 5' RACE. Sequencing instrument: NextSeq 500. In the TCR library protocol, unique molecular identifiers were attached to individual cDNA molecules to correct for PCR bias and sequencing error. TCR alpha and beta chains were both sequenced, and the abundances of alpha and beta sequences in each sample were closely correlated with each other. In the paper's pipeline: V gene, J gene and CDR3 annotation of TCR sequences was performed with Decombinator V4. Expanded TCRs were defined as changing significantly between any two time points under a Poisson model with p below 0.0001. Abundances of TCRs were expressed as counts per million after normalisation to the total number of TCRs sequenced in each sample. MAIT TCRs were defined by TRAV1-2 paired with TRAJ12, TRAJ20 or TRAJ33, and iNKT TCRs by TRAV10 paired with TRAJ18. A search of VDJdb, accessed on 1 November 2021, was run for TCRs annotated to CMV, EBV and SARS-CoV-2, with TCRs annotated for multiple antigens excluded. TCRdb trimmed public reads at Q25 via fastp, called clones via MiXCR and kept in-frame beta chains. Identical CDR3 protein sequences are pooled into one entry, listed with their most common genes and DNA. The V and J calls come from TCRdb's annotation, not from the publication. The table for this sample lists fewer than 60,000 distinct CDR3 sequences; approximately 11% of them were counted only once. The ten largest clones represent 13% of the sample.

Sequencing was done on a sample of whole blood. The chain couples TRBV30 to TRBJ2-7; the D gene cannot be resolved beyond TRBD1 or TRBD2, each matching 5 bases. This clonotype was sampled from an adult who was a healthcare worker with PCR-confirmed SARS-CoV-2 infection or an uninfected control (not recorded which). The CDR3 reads CAWSVEGIKNEQYF. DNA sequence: TGTGCCTGGAGTGTTGAGGGGATCAAAAACGAGCAGTACTTC.